This T cell receptor beta chain was retrieved from a study of beta chain features in type 1 diabetes. As for the study in general: Patients looked much like healthy donors when it came to age, gender and cell yields. Study results and limitations: PCR may have favored shorter templates equally in patients and controls. There was a moderate but significant shortening of TCRB CDR3s in all four CD4+ subsets of Type 1 diabetes patients.

Deletions cut 3 bases from V and 0 bases from J, with 13 bases between. Germline V gene lookup returns CDR1 LGHNA and CDR2 YNFKEQ. The CDR3 sequence is 16 residues long. As concerns this clone: Its antigen remains unidentified.

The isolated RNA, all of it, was reverse transcribed, so expressed TCRB transcripts were what got sequenced. Libraries were prepared by immunoSEQ multiplex PCR; TCRdb keeps only in-frame clonotypes and omits some of them. The profile shows hundreds of thousands of clones, over 12% of them singletons. Every donor had blood drawn once into heparin, roughly 100 mL on average. Each of the sorted populations had a purity greater than 98%. The V call is TRBV4-2, the J call TRBJ2-3; D possibly corresponds to TRBD2 (5 bases). The specimen sequenced was naive CD4+ T cells from blood. This TCR came from a man aged 18 to 30 with type 1 diabetes. The CDR3 loop reads CASSQNLPGSTDTQYF. DNA for the CDR3: TGTGCCAGCAGCCAGAATCTTCCGGGAAGCACAGATACGCAGTATTTT.